Below are 5 T cell receptor beta chains sequenced from a single sample in a study of glioma-infiltrating T cells after dendritic cell vaccination. Sequencing was performed with immunoSEQ multiplex PCR; in TCRdb, only in-frame clones are kept and a portion is missing. The sample carries 45,000 to 50,000 clones, 65% to 90% recorded once. Source: blood, taken before dendritic cell vaccination. These receptors came from a human donor with glioblastoma.

This clone was picked up one time. CDR3 amino acids: CASSYILTGSGYTF. DNA for the CDR3: TGTGCCAGCAGTTACATTCTGACAGGGAGTGGCTACACCTTC. The rearrangement uses TRBV6-5 and TRBJ1-2; 7 bases line up with TRBD1. From germline, CDR1 is MNHEY and CDR2 SVGAGI. The junction had 7 bases not matched to a gene; V was cut back by 2 bases and J by 7 bases. This CDR3 spans 14 amino acids.

V is TRBV29-1 and J is TRBJ1-2; 7 nucleotides agree with TRBD1. V gave up 7 bases and J gave up 1 base; unmatched junction bases: 6. Germline assignment: CDR1 SQVTM and CDR2 ANQGSEA. This CDR3 has 13 amino acids. The DNA for the CDR3 is TGCAGCGCCGAGCGACAGGGTAACTATGGCTACACCTTC. It encodes CSAERQGNYGYTF.

The CDR3 DNA follows: TGTGCCAGCAGCTTAGGCGGGTCCACCTACGAGCAGTACTTC. Translated: CASSLGGSTYEQYF. This rearrangement joins TRBV13 to TRBJ2-7; no clear D. The length of the CDR3 is 14 residues. V was trimmed by 0 bases and J by 2 bases, leaving 8 bases between them. Germline V gene data show CDR1 as PRHDT and CDR2 as FYEKMQ (reference sequence). Combining the CDR3 with reference TRBV13 and TRBJ2-7 gives the whole variable domain AAGVIQSPRHLIKEKRETATLKCYPIPRHDTVYWYQQGPGQDPQFLISFYEKMQSDKGSIPDRFSAQQFSDYHSELNMSSLELGDSALYFCASSLGGSTYEQYFGPGTRLTVT.

CDR3 sequence: CASSRAGGTATNEKLFF. The CDR3 DNA reads TGTGCCAGCAGTCGAGCAGGGGGCACCGCAACTAATGAAAAACTGTTTTTT. The chain joins TRBV5-4 to TRBJ1-4; 8 bases map to TRBD1. The length of the CDR3 is 17 residues. The V and J ends lost 5 bases and 0 bases, in that order; junction bases with no gene match: 9. CDR1 and CDR2 (germline): SGHNT, YYREEE (reference sequence).

This clone was seen a few times. The chain carries TRBV5-1 and TRBJ2-6; the D gene is possibly TRBD1 (5 bases). The CDR3 is 15 amino acids. The V gene's germline CDR1 is SGHRS and CDR2 YFSETQ. The germline V and J ends were trimmed by 6 bases and 2 bases, with 12 bases remaining between them. The CDR3 spells CASTREGAGANVLTF. The CDR3 DNA sequence: TGCGCCAGCACCCGAGAAGGGGCTGGGGCCAACGTCCTGACTTTC.